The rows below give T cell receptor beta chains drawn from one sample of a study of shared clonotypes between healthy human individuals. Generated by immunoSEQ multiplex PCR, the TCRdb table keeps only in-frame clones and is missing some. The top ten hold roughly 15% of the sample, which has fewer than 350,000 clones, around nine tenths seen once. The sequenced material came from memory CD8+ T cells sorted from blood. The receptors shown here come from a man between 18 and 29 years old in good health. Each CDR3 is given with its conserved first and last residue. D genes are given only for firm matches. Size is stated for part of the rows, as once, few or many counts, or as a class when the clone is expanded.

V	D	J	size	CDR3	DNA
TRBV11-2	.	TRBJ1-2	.	CASSFQERDGYTF	TGTGCCAGCAGCTTCCAGGAGAGGGACGGCTACACCTTC
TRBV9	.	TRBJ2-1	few	CASSVDENEQFF	TGTGCCAGCAGCGTTGATGAGAATGAGCAGTTCTTC
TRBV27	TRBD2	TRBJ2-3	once	CASSLQGGGSTDTQYF	TGTGCCAGCAGTCTGCAAGGCGGGGGTAGCACAGATACGCAGTATTTT
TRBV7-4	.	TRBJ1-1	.	CASSLDIGTEAFF	TGTGCCAGCAGCTTAGATATAGGGACTGAAGCTTTCTTT
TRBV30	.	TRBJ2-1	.	CAWTTSPENNEQFF	TGTGCCTGGACCACCTCCCCGGAGAACAATGAGCAGTTCTTC
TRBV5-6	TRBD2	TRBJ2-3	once	CASSLVAGGFTDTQYF	TGTGCCAGCAGCTTGGTCGCGGGAGGGTTCACAGATACGCAGTATTTT
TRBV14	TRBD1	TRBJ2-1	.	CASSPTGTGNEQFF	TGTGCCAGCAGCCCAACCGGGACAGGGAATGAGCAGTTCTTC
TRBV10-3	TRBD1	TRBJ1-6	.	CAIRPGTGLINSPLHF	TGTGCCATCCGACCCGGGACAGGGTTGATCAATTCACCCCTCCACTTT
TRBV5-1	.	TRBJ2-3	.	CASSPAGTDTQYF	TGCGCCAGCAGCCCCGCCGGGACAGATACGCAGTATTTT
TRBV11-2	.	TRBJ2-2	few	CASSLTGELFF	TGTGCCAGCAGCCTAACCGGGGAGCTGTTTTTT